This T cell receptor beta chain was sequenced during a study of OX40 agonist ivuxolimab in advanced cancers. In the study overall: Hepatocellular carcinoma, melanoma, renal cell or head and neck cancer occurred in dose-escalation patients. Partial responses were observed in three patients, of whom one had hepatocellular carcinoma and two had cutaneous melanoma. Notes on the study in general: Clonal expansion by week 6 occurred in CD4+ and CD8+ blood T cells (at 0.1 to 3.0 mg/kg).

This table comes from immunoSEQ multiplex PCR, and its TCRdb copy is limited to in-frame clones, with some not included. The data hold 45,000 to 60,000 clones, with roughly nine tenths observed a single time. The germline V gene has CDR1 SEHNR and CDR2 FQNEAQ (reference sequence). This CDR3 contains 15 residues. J gave up 0 bases and V 5 bases, and 2 bases lay outside the gene matches. Remarks on this clone: Its matching antigen is unknown.

This specimen was CD4+ or CD8+ T cells sorted from blood, taken in a trial of the OX40 agonist ivuxolimab. The receptor was derived from an adult with an advanced solid tumor such as melanoma, head and neck, liver or kidney cancer. This sequence joins TRBV7-9 and TRBJ2-1; 9 bases are shared with TRBD2. The CDR3 region has the DNA TGTGCCAGCAGCCCGACTAGCGGCTCCTACAATGAGCAGTTCTTC. Residues: CASSPTSGSYNEQFF.